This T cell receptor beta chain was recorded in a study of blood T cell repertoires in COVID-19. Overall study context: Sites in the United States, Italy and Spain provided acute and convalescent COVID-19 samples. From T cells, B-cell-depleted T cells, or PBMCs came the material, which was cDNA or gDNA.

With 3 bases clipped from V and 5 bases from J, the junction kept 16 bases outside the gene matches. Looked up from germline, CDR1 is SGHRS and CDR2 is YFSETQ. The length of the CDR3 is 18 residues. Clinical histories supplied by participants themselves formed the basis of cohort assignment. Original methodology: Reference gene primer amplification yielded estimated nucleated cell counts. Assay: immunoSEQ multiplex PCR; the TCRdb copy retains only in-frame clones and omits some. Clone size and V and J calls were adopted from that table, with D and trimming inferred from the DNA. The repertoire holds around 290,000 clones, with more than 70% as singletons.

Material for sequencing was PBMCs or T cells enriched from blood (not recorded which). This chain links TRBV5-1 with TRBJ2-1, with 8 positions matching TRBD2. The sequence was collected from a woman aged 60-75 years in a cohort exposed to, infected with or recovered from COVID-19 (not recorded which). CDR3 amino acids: CASSYRALGLAGHNEQFF. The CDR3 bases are TGCGCCAGCAGCTACAGGGCTTTAGGGCTAGCGGGTCACAATGAGCAGTTCTTC. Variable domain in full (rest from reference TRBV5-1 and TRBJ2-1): KAGVTQTPRYLIKTRGQQVTLSCSPISGHRSVSWYQQTPGQGLQFLFEYFSETQRNKGNFPGRFSGRQFSNSRSEMNVSTLELGDSALYLCASSYRALGLAGHNEQFFGPGTRLTVL.